This T cell receptor (beta chain) was identified in a study of regulatory T cells in long-lasting Graves disease. CDR1 SNHLY and CDR2 FYNNEI come from the germline V gene. V was shortened by 0 bases and J by 13 bases, with 13 bases between the two germline ends. CDR3 size: 13 residues. Study-wide findings and caveats: Persistent Graves' disease cases displayed lower TCR diversity than newly diagnosed ones. It was in persistent disease that TRBV28, TRBJ1-2 and TRBJ2-5 were favored.

Comments on this clonotype: Its antigen remains unidentified. This may come from a read error, since a much larger clone is one base off.

Researchers made TCR beta libraries by using iRepertoire HTBI primers and running Arm-PCR on CDR3 regions. TCRdb ran MiXCR on the multiplex PCR reads and lists one entry per CDR3 protein. The sample records 300,000 to 450,000 distinct CDR3 sequences, roughly a sixth being singletons. Time point in this sample: newly diagnosed GD, antithyroid drugs for less than 3 months. PBMC-derived RNA was used for the TCR library. Investigators report Graves' disease was diagnosed under American Thyroid Association guidelines. Staff drew nine milliliters of peripheral blood into EDTA tubes. The chain joins TRBV2 to TRBJ2-1, with D unclear. The specimen comprised peripheral blood mononuclear cells (PBMCs), sampled at new diagnosis, from a patient treated with antithyroid drugs. This clonotype was sampled from a female donor with Graves disease. For the CDR3, the DNA is TGTGCCAGCAGTGAAGCGGTAGTCGAGACCCAGTTCTTC. Protein: CASSEAVVETQFF.